This T cell receptor (beta chain) was captured in a study of T cell responses to AZD1222 COVID-19 vaccine. Study-level information: Samples with a second dose at about 4 or about 12 weeks were pooled together. Whole-study findings and limits: Recipients of two AZD1222 doses showed rising Spike-specific TCR breadth and depth. Clonal diversity was possibly underestimated, and the donors were mostly white British, with more females.

Repertoires were generated with immunoSEQ multiplex PCR, while TCRdb's copy carries only in-frame clones and drops some. The table records some 130,000 clones, about 91% of them present only once. About this clone itself: Its cognate antigen is unknown.

This clonotype was obtained from an adult in good health. The material sequenced was peripheral blood, taken on day 0 of AZD1222 vaccination.

CDR3 region: CASRDLATAYNEQFF. Here the CDR3 DNA reads TGTGCCAGCAGGGACCTAGCCACCGCCTACAATGAGCAGTTCTTC. This chain joins TRBV6-6 and TRBJ2-1, with D tentatively TRBD2 (5 bases). The CDR3 is 15 residues long. In germline, CDR1 is MNHNY, CDR2 SVGAGI (reference sequence). V dropped 6 bases and J dropped 2 bases, with 14 bases sitting between them.